The clone carrying this T cell receptor (beta chain) was picked up many times. Its antigen remains unknown. The data derive from a study of CD8+CD57+ T cells in acquired aplastic anemia. The wider study: Mean yield of DNA from sorted CD4+ and CD8+ cells was about 3.2 ug.

Profiling that covered TCR beta VDJ and CDR3 relied on genomic DNA as its template. TCRdb independently ran MiXCR on the reads; one entry per CDR3 protein. This table has 150,000 to 200,000 distinct CDR3 sequences, roughly half appearing once. For sequencing, patients were chosen who had shown expansion of CD8+CD57+ cells by flow cytometry. Overall study findings and caveats: In common between the patients and the controls were around 30 CD8+ CDR3 sequences.

Trimming shortened V by 6 bases and J by 6 bases, and 6 bases separated the two germline ends. The germline V gene has CDR1 KGHDR and CDR2 SFDVKD. There are 11 residues in the CDR3. The TCR was taken from a human donor with aplastic anemia. J is TRBJ2-3 and V is TRBV24-1; D is unclear. Source material: sorted CD4+, CD8+, or CD8+CD57+ T cells (not recorded which) from PBMCs. CDR3 region: CATSQGDTQYF. Written as DNA, the CDR3 is TGTGCCACCAGTCAAGGGGATACGCAGTATTTT.